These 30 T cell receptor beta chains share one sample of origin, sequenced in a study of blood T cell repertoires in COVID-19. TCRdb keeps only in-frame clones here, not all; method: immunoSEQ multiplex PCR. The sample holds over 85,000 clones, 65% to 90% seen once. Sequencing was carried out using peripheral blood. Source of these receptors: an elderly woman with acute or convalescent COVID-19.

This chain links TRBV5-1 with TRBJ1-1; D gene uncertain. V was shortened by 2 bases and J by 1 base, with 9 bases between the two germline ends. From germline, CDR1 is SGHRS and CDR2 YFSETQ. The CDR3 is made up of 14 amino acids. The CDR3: CASSFMAENTEAFF. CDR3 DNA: TGCGCCAGCAGCTTTATGGCGGAGAACACTGAAGCTTTCTTT.

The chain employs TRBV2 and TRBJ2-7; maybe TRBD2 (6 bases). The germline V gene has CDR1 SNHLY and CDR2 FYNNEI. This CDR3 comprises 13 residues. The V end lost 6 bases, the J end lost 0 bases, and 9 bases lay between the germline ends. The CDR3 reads CASRGRGSYEQYF. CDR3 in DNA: TGTGCCAGCAGGGGGCGGGGCTCCTACGAGCAGTACTTC.

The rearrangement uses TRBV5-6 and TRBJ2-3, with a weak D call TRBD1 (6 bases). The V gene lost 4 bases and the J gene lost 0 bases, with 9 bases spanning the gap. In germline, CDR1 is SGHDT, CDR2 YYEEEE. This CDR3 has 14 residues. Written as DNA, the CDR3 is TGTGCCAGCAGCCCAGGACAGAGCACAGATACGCAGTATTTT. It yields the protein CASSPGQSTDTQYF.

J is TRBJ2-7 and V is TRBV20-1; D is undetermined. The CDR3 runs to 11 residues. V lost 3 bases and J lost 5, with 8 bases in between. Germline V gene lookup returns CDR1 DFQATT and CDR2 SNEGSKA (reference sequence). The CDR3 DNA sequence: TGCAGTGCTAGCCGAGGTAACGAGCAGTACTTC. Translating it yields CSASRGNEQYF.

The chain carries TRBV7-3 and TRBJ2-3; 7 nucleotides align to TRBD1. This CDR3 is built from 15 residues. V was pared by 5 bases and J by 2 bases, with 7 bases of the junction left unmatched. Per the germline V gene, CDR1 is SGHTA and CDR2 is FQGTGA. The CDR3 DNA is TGTGCCAGCAGCGTCACGGGACAGATCACAGATACGCAGTATTTT. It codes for CASSVTGQITDTQYF.

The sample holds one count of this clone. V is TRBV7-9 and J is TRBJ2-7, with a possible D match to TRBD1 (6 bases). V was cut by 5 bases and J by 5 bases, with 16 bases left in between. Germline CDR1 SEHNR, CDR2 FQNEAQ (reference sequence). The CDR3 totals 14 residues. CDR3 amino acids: CASSPPGQGNEQYF. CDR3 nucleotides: TGTGCCAGCAGCCCGCCGGGACAAGGGAACGAGCAGTACTTC.

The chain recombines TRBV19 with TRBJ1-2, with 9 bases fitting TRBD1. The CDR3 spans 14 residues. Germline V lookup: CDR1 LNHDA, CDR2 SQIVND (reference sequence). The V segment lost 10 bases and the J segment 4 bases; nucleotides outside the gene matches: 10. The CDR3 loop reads CATFNRGRVYGYTF. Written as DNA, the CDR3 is TGTGCCACCTTCAACAGGGGGCGCGTCTATGGCTACACCTTC.

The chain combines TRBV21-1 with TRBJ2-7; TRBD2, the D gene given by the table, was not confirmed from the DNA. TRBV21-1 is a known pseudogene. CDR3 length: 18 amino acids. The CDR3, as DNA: TGTGCCAGCGGCCGAACTAGCGGGGCCTCGCCTACCCCCTACGAGCAGTACTTC. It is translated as CASGRTSGASPTPYEQYF.

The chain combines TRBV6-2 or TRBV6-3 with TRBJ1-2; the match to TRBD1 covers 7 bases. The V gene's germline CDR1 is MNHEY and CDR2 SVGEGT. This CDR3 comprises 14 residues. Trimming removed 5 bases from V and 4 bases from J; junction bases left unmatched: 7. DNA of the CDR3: TGTGCCAGCAGTAGGGAGACAGGGTCCTATGGCTACACCTTC. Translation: CASSRETGSYGYTF.

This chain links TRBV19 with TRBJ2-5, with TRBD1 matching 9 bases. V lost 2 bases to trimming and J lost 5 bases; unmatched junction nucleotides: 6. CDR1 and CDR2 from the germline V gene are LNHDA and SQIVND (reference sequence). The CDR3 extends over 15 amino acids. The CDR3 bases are TGTGCCAGTAGTATAAAGGGACAGGGAGGCGAGACCCAGTACTTC. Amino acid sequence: CASSIKGQGGETQYF.

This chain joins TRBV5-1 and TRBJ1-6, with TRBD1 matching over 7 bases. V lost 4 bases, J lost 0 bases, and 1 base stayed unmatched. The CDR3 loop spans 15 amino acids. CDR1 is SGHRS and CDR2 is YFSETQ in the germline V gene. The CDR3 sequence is CASSRDSSYNSPLHF. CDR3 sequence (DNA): TGCGCCAGCAGCCGGGACAGCTCCTATAATTCACCCCTCCACTTT.

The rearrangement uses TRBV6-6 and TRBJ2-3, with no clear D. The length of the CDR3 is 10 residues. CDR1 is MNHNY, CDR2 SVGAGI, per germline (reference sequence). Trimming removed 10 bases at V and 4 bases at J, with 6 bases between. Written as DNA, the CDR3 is TGTGCCACACGGTCAGATACGCAGTATTTT. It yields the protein CATRSDTQYF.

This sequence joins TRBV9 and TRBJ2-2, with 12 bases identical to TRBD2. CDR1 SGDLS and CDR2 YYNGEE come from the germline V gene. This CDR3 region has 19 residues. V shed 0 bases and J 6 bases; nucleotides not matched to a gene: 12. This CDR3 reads CASSVDLAGGPGSAGELFF. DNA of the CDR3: TGTGCCAGCAGCGTAGATCTAGCGGGGGGGCCTGGATCTGCCGGGGAGCTGTTTTTT.

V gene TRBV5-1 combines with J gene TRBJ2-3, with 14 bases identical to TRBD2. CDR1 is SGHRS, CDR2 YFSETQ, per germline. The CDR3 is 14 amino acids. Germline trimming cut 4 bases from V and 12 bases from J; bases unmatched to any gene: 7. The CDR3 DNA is TGCGCCAGCAGCACCGGGACTAGCGGGGGTCATCAGTATTTT. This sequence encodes CASSTGTSGGHQYF. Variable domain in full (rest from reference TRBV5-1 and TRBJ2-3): KAGVTQTPRYLIKTRGQQVTLSCSPISGHRSVSWYQQTPGQGLQFLFEYFSETQRNKGNFPGRFSGRQFSNSRSEMNVSTLELGDSALYLCASSTGTSGGHQYFGPGTRLTVL.

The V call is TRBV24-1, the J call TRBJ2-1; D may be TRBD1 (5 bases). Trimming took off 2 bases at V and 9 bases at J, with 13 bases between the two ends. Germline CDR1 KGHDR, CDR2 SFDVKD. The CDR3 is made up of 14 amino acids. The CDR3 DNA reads TGTGCCACCAGTGATTCGCCCAGGGTGGCTGAGCAGTTCTTC. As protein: CATSDSPRVAEQFF.

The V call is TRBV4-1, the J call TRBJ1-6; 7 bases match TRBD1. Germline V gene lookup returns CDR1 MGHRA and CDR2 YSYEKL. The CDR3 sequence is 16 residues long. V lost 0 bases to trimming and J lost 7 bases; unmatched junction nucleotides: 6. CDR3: CASSQERARGNSPLHF. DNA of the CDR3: TGCGCCAGCAGCCAAGAAAGGGCCAGGGGGAATTCACCCCTCCACTTT.

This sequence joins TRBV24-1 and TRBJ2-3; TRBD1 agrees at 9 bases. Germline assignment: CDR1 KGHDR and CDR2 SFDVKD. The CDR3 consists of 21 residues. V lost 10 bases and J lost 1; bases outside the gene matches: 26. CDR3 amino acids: CATHHLHRGPWQSHCTDTQYF. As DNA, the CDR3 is TGTGCCACTCACCATCTACACAGGGGGCCGTGGCAGTCCCATTGCACAGATACGCAGTATTTT.

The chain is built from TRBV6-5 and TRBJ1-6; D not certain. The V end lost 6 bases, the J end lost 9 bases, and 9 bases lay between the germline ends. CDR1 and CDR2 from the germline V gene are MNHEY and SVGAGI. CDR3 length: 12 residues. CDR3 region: CASRFLGSPLHF. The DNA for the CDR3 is TGTGCCAGCAGATTCCTCGGTTCACCCCTCCACTTT.

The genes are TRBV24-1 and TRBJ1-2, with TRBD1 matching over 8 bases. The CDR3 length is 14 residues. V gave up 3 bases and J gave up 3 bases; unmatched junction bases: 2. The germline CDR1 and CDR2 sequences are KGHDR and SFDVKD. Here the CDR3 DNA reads TGTGCCACCAGTGATCCGACAGGGGACTATGGCTACACCTTC. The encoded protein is CATSDPTGDYGYTF.

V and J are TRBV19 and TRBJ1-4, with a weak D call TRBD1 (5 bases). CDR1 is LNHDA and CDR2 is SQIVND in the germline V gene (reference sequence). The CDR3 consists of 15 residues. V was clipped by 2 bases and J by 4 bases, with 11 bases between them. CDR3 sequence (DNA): TGTGCCAGTAGTATATCTCGGGGGATTAATGAAAAACTGTTTTTT. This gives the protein CASSISRGINEKLFF.

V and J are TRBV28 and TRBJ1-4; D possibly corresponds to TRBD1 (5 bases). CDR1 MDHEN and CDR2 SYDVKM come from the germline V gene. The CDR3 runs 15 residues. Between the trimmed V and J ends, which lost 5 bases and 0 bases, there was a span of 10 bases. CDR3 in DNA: TGTGCCAGCAGTACCGGGGGAGCAACTAATGAAAAACTGTTTTTT. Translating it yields CASSTGGATNEKLFF.

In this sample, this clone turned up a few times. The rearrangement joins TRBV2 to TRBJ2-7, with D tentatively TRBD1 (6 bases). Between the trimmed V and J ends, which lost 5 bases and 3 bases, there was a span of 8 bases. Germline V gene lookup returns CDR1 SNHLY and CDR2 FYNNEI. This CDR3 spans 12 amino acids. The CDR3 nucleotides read TGTGCCAGCAGTACAGGGTTCTACGAGCAGTACTTC. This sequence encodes CASSTGFYEQYF.

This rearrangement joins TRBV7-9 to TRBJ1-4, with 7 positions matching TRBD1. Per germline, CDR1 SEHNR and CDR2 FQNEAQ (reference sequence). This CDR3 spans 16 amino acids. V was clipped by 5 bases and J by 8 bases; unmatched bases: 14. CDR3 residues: CASSPGQTGSGEKLFF. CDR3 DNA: TGTGCCAGCAGCCCCGGCCAGACAGGGTCGGGCGAAAAACTGTTTTTT.

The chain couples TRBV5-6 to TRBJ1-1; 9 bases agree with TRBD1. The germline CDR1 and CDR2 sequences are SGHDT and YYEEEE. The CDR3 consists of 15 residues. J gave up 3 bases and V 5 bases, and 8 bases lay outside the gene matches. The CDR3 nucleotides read TGTGCCAGCAGGCTGTTAGGACAGGGGTACACTGAAGCTTTCTTT. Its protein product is CASRLLGQGYTEAFF.

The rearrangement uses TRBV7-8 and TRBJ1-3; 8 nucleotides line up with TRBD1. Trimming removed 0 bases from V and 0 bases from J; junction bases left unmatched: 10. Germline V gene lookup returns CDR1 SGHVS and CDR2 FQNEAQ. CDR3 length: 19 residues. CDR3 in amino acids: CASSLAWARGPGSGNTIYF. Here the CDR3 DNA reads TGTGCCAGCAGCTTAGCGTGGGCCAGGGGGCCGGGCTCTGGAAACACCATATATTTT.

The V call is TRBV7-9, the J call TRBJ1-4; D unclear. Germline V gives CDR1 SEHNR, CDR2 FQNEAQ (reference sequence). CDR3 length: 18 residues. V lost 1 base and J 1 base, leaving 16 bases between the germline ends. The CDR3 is CASSLGGGAGLTNEKLFF. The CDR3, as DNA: TGTGCCAGCAGCTTAGGAGGTGGAGCGGGTCTAACTAATGAAAAACTGTTTTTT.

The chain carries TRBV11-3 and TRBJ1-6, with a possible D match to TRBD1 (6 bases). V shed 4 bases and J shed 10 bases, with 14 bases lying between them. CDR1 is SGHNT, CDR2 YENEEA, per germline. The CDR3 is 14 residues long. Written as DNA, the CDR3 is TGTGCCAGCAGCTCCAACAGGGCACGATCACCCCTCCACTTT. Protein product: CASSSNRARSPLHF. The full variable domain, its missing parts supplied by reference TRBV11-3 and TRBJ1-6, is EAGVVQSPRYKIIEKKQPVAFWCNPISGHNTLYWYLQNLGQGPELLIRYENEEAVDDSQLPKDRFSAERLKGVDSTLKIQPAELGDSAVYLCASSSNRARSPLHFGNGTRLTVT.

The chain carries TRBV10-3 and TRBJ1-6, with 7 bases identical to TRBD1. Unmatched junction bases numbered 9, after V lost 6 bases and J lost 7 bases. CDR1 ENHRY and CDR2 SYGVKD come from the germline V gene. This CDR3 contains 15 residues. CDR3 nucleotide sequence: TGTGCCATCAGCGGGCAGGAGGGGGCAAATTCACCCCTCCACTTT. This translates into CAISGQEGANSPLHF.

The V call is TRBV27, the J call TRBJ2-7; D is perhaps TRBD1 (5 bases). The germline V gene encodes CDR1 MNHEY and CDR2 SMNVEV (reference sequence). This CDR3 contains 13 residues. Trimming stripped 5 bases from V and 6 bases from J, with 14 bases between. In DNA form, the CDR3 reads TGTGCCAGCAGTAGATGGGGCGTGGGCGAGCAGTACTTC. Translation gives CASSRWGVGEQYF.

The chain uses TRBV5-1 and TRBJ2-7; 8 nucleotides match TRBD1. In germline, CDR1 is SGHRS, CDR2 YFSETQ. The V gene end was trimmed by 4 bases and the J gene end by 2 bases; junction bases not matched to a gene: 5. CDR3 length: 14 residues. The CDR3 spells CASSTGGKTYEQYF. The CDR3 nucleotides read TGCGCCAGCAGCACAGGGGGGAAAACCTACGAGCAGTACTTC.